This T cell receptor beta chain emerged from a study of Ad26.COV2.S vaccination and SARS-CoV-2 variants. Overall study context: Once, or twice with 56 days between doses, Ad26.COV2.S was given intramuscularly.

The CDR3 has 15 residues. The V and J ends lost 1 base and 0 bases respectively, with 10 bases between them. Germline V gives CDR1 SGDLS, CDR2 YYNGEE. Treatment given: about 20 received Ad26.COV2.S at low or high dose, single or two shots; 5 received placebo; per-sample allocation not given. Material that was analyzed had been drawn on day 63 after the first vaccine or placebo injection. Data came from immunoSEQ multiplex PCR; TCRdb stores just in-frame clones and leaves some out. The sample gives about 480,000 clones, 87% of which show up once; around 13% is in the top ten. Sequenced material: peripheral blood, taken in a trial of Ad26.COV2.S vaccine versus placebo. The TCR sequence derives from a person between 18 and 60 years old who received the Ad26.COV2.S COVID-19 vaccine or a placebo. The chain links TRBV9 to TRBJ1-2, with D perhaps TRBD1 (5 bases). In DNA, the CDR3 is TGTGCCAGCAGCGTACTGGACAAACCTAACTATGGCTACACCTTC. It specifies CASSVLDKPNYGYTF.